What follows are 24 T cell receptor beta chains derived from one specimen sequenced in a study of control samples from healthy donors and cancer patients. The method was immunoSEQ multiplex PCR; TCRdb's version includes in-frame clones alone and lacks a portion of them. The repertoire holds almost 90,000 clones, with about 89% as singletons. Input material: blood. The receptor set was obtained from a man aged 25-45 years in good health.

This clone was detected once. V is TRBV12-3 or TRBV12-4 and J is TRBJ1-5; D not certain. Trimming took 2 bases from V and 4 from J, leaving 6 bases between them. This CDR3 contains 13 residues. CDR3 protein: CASSLRPNQPQHF. CDR3 nucleotides: TGTGCCAGCAGTTTAAGGCCGAATCAGCCCCAGCATTTT.

The CDR3 sequence: CASTGTAVGPLHF. The CDR3 DNA reads TGCGCCAGCACCGGGACCGCGGTGGGGCCCCTCCACTTT. V gene TRBV5-1 combines with J gene TRBJ1-6; perhaps TRBD1 as D (5 bases). V shed 6 bases and J shed 13 bases, with 17 bases lying between them. The germline V gene encodes CDR1 SGHRS and CDR2 YFSETQ. This CDR3 spans 13 amino acids.

This sequence joins TRBV15 and TRBJ2-2; a possible D gene is TRBD1 (6 bases). CDR3 length: 15 amino acids. Trimming took 4 bases from V and 2 from J, leaving 11 bases between them. Germline V gives CDR1 LNHNV, CDR2 YYDKDF (reference sequence). The CDR3 DNA reads as TGTGCCACCAGCATCAGGGGAATAAACACCGGGGAGCTGTTTTTT. Translating it yields CATSIRGINTGELFF.

This clone was observed a single time. The chain recombines TRBV6-1 with TRBJ1-3, with D hard to call. Germline loops: CDR1 MNHNS, CDR2 SASEGT. V was shortened by 3 bases and J by 0 bases, with 9 bases between the two germline ends. The CDR3 is 15 residues long. This CDR3 reads CASSEYGISGNTIYF. The DNA for the CDR3 is TGTGCCAGCAGTGAGTATGGCATCTCTGGAAACACCATATATTTT.

V and J are TRBV14 and TRBJ1-2; D gene unclear. Germline lookup yields CDR1 SGHDN and CDR2 FVKESK. The CDR3 loop spans 15 amino acids. The germline V and J ends were trimmed by 3 bases and 3 bases, with 14 bases remaining between them. The CDR3 loop is CASSQGSRQYYGYTF. CDR3 bases: TGTGCCAGCAGCCAGGGCTCTCGGCAGTACTATGGCTACACCTTC.

The CDR3 sequence: CASSLSLGPTNEKLFF. CDR3 DNA: TGTGCCAGCAGCTTATCTTTAGGCCCTACTAATGAAAAACTGTTTTTT. The V call is TRBV11-2, the J call TRBJ1-4; no firm D call. Germline V gene sequence: CDR1 SGHAT, CDR2 FQNNGV. This CDR3 is 16 amino acids long. Trimming removed 2 bases at V and 2 bases at J, with 12 bases between. Full variable domain (rest looked up from reference TRBV11-2 and TRBJ1-4): EAGVAQSPRYKIIEKRQSVAFWCNPISGHATLYWYQQILGQGPKLLIQFQNNGVVDDSQLPKDRFSAERLKGVDSTLKIQPAKLEDSAVYLCASSLSLGPTNEKLFFGSGTQLSVL.

V is TRBV3-1 (or the pseudogene TRBV3-2) and J is TRBJ2-7, with D uncertain. This CDR3 comprises 12 residues. V lost 1 base and J lost 3, with 4 bases in between. The germline V gene has CDR1 LGHDT and CDR2 YNNKEL (reference sequence). The CDR3 coding sequence is TGTGCCAGCAGCCAAGGGCTCTACGAGCAGTACTTC. Its translation is CASSQGLYEQYF.

The rearrangement joins TRBV10-3 to TRBJ1-1, with D uncertain. This CDR3 comprises 13 residues. V lost 7 bases and J lost 1, with 10 bases in between. The V gene's germline CDR1 is ENHRY and CDR2 SYGVKD. This chain's CDR3 is CAIMIRENTEAFF. The CDR3 DNA sequence: TGTGCCATCATGATTAGAGAGAACACTGAAGCTTTCTTT.

The rearrangement joins TRBV7-9 to TRBJ1-2; a possible D gene is TRBD1 (5 bases). The CDR3 has 15 residues. The V and J ends lost 6 bases and 7 bases respectively, with 21 bases between them. Germline loops: CDR1 SEHNR, CDR2 FQNEAQ (reference sequence). The CDR3: CASSSTGKEGLGYTF. DNA for the CDR3: TGTGCCAGCAGTTCGACCGGGAAGGAGGGACTTGGCTACACCTTC.

This clone was seen a handful of times. This CDR3 is CASSPTPGLAGGPGGEQFF. The CDR3 DNA is TGTGCCAGCAGCCCGACGCCCGGACTAGCGGGGGGGCCAGGTGGTGAGCAGTTCTTC. The chain couples TRBV7-9 to TRBJ2-1; 15 bases are shared with TRBD2. Germline trimming cut 5 bases from V and 9 bases from J; bases unmatched to any gene: 17. This CDR3 spans 19 amino acids. Germline V gene sequence: CDR1 SEHNR, CDR2 FQNEAQ (reference sequence).

The rearrangement uses TRBV6-4 and TRBJ2-1; no firm D call. V was clipped by 0 bases and J by 1 base, with 4 bases between them. Germline-derived CDR1 and CDR2 are MRHNA and SNTAGT. This CDR3 has 14 amino acids. The CDR3 region has the DNA TGTGCCAGCAGTGACTCGGGGTCCTACAATGAGCAGTTCTTC. This encodes CASSDSGSYNEQFF.

The chain employs TRBV7-6 and TRBJ1-1; TRBD1 agrees at 8 bases. The CDR3 extends over 14 amino acids. V shed 4 bases and J 1 base; nucleotides not matched to a gene: 2. CDR1 is SGHVS and CDR2 is FNYEAQ in the germline V gene. The CDR3 region is CASSSGTGNTEAFF. CDR3 nucleotide sequence: TGTGCCAGCAGCTCCGGGACAGGGAACACTGAAGCTTTCTTT.

The rearrangement links TRBV4-1 to TRBJ1-4; tentative D call: TRBD1 (5 bases). The CDR3 covers 16 residues. Germline lookup yields CDR1 MGHRA and CDR2 YSYEKL. Trimming pared 1 base from V and 0 bases from J, leaving 9 bases between. CDR3 sequence reads: CASSQVGTATNEKLFF. CDR3 DNA sequence: TGCGCCAGCAGCCAAGTCGGGACGGCAACTAATGAAAAACTGTTTTTT.

The chain combines TRBV28 with TRBJ2-1; TRBD1 agrees at 10 bases. V gave up 6 bases and J gave up 7 bases; unmatched junction bases: 6. This CDR3 contains 14 residues. Per germline, CDR1 MDHEN and CDR2 SYDVKM. CDR3: CASRSGQGSNEQFF. The CDR3 nucleotides read TGTGCCAGCAGGTCGGGACAGGGGTCAAATGAGCAGTTCTTC.

This clone appeared a single time. This CDR3 is also generated by other DNA sequences in the sample. The V gene is TRBV6-4, the J gene TRBJ1-2, with 8 bases aligning to TRBD1. CDR3 length equals 17 residues. In germline, CDR1 is MRHNA, CDR2 SNTAGT. The V and J ends lost 5 bases and 6 bases, in that order; junction bases with no gene match: 17. The CDR3 bases are TGTGCCAGCAGTCGAAACGGGCAGGGGGCTAATTTGGATGGCTACACCTTC. This encodes CASSRNGQGANLDGYTF.

The J gene is TRBJ1-6, the V gene TRBV9, with TRBD1 identical over 7 bases. Germline V gene data show CDR1 as SGDLS and CDR2 as YYNGEE. The CDR3 loop spans 19 amino acids. Trimming at V came to 0 bases and at J to 7 bases, leaving 16 bases not matched to a gene. The CDR3 DNA follows: TGTGCCAGCAGCGTAGAGGTCCAGGGGGGCGCCCTGGGGAATTCACCCCTCCACTTT. Its translation: CASSVEVQGGALGNSPLHF.

J is TRBJ2-1 and V is TRBV7-2; D gene unclear. The CDR3 covers 12 residues. Germline values: CDR1 SGHTA, CDR2 FQGNSA. The V and J ends lost 3 bases and 3 bases respectively, with 3 bases between them. DNA for the CDR3: TGTGCCAGCAGCTTCGACTACAATGAGCAGTTCTTC. Protein: CASSFDYNEQFF.

The chain has TRBV5-6 and TRBJ1-3; D unresolved. V shed 3 bases and J shed 8 bases, with 18 bases lying between them. The CDR3 is 15 residues long. Germline V gene sequence: CDR1 SGHDT, CDR2 YYEEEE. CDR3 bases: TGTGCCAGCAGCTCTCGAAGATTACTCCCGGACACCATATATTTT. Amino acids: CASSSRRLLPDTIYF.

The rearrangement uses TRBV7-8 and TRBJ1-6; 11 bases line up with TRBD1. V gave up 3 bases and J gave up 9 bases; unmatched junction bases: 7. The length of the CDR3 is 16 residues. Germline CDR1 reads SGHVS; CDR2 reads FQNEAQ. CDR3 DNA sequence: TGTGCCAGCAGCTTTGACGGACAGGGGGCTGCTTCACCCCTCCACTTT. It codes for CASSFDGQGAASPLHF.

The chain uses TRBV6-5 and TRBJ1-2; TRBD1 agrees at 9 bases. Germline assignment: CDR1 MNHEY and CDR2 SVGAGI. The CDR3 totals 15 residues. V gave up 6 bases and J gave up 4 bases; unmatched junction bases: 9. For the CDR3, the DNA is TGTGCCAGCAGAAAATCGACAGGGGGTGGCTATGGCTACACCTTC. Protein product: CASRKSTGGGYGYTF.

The chain has TRBV2 and TRBJ2-1; 7 bases align to TRBD2. Per the germline V gene, CDR1 is SNHLY and CDR2 is FYNNEI. V dropped 4 bases and J dropped 5; count of bases not matched to a gene: 2. The CDR3 has 13 residues. The CDR3 DNA follows: TGTGCCAGCAGTGGACTAGCCGACAATGAGCAGTTCTTC. It is translated as CASSGLADNEQFF.

The J gene is TRBJ1-1, the V gene TRBV12-3 or TRBV12-4, with D possibly matching TRBD1 (6 bases). This CDR3 has 13 amino acids. Trimming took off 3 bases at V and 5 bases at J, with 10 bases between the two ends. The CDR3: CASSFSRGTEAFF. CDR3 nucleotides: TGTGCCAGCAGTTTTAGTAGGGGGACTGAAGCTTTCTTT.

This clone has just one count. This sequence joins TRBV5-1 and TRBJ2-7; 12 bases are shared with TRBD2. V lost 4 bases and J lost 2; bases outside the gene matches: 4. The CDR3 totals 15 residues. Germline CDR1 reads SGHRS; CDR2 reads YFSETQ. CDR3 DNA sequence: TGCGCCAGCAGCCAACTAGCGGGGGGCCCCTACGAGCAGTACTTC. Translated: CASSQLAGGPYEQYF.

This clone has more than one count but fewer than ten. V is TRBV5-4 and J is TRBJ2-2; TRBD2 matches 10 bases. This CDR3 spans 18 amino acids. V lost 7 bases, J lost 5 bases, and 17 bases stayed unmatched. CDR1 and CDR2 from the germline V gene are SGHNT and YYREEE (reference sequence). CDR3 in DNA: TGTGCCAGCCTCTCTGGGCTAGCGGGGGACGGGTCAACCGGGGAGCTGTTTTTT. It codes for CASLSGLAGDGSTGELFF.